The 5 T cell receptor beta chains below come from one sample, sequenced in a study of shared clonotypes between healthy human individuals. The assay was immunoSEQ multiplex PCR, and TCRdb's table has in-frame clones only and misses some. The sample includes 1,400,000 or so clones, roughly 98.5% of them seen just once. The source material was naive CD4+ T cells sorted from blood. Documented subset: CD45RA+ positively selected. These receptors originate from a man younger than 45 in good health.

V is TRBV9 and J is TRBJ2-7; 10 bases line up with TRBD1. The CDR3 runs 15 residues. The germline V gene encodes CDR1 SGDLS and CDR2 YYNGEE. V was pared by 1 base and J by 5 bases, with 6 bases of the junction left unmatched. This CDR3 is CASSVHGTGDHEQYF. The CDR3 nucleotides are TGTGCCAGCAGCGTACACGGGACAGGGGACCACGAGCAGTACTTC.

As concerns this clone: This same CDR3 is encoded by further DNA sequences in the sample. V usage is TRBV9 and J usage is TRBJ1-5; D remains ambiguous. The CDR3 is 13 residues long. V was pared by 0 bases and J by 4 bases, with 5 bases between. Germline CDR1 is SGDLS and CDR2 is YYNGEE. The chain's CDR3 is CASSVVGNQPQHF. The CDR3 DNA sequence: TGTGCCAGCAGCGTAGTAGGAAATCAGCCCCAGCATTTT. Together with reference TRBV9 and TRBJ1-5, the CDR3 gives the full variable domain: DSGVTQTPKHLITATGQRVTLRCSPRSGDLSVYWYQQSLDQGLQFLIQYYNGEERAKGNILERFSAQQFPDLHSELNLSSLELGDSALYFCASSVVGNQPQHFGDGTRLSIL.

This rearrangement joins TRBV5-1 to TRBJ2-7, with unresolved D. Germline V lookup: CDR1 SGHRS, CDR2 YFSETQ. There are 16 residues in the CDR3. The germline V and J ends were trimmed by 0 bases and 3 bases, with 16 bases remaining between them. The CDR3 loop is CASSLATGVGYYEQYF. The CDR3 nucleotides read TGCGCCAGCAGCTTGGCCACCGGCGTAGGGTACTACGAGCAGTACTTC.

The J gene is TRBJ1-5, the V gene TRBV6-5; D gene uncertain. The V and J ends lost 4 bases and 2 bases respectively, with 6 bases between them. The CDR3 spans 13 residues. CDR1 and CDR2 (germline): MNHEY, SVGAGI. Here the CDR3 DNA reads TGTGCCAGCAGTTTTCGGGGCAATCAGCCCCAGCATTTT. It yields the protein CASSFRGNQPQHF.

On this clone itself: This CDR3 is also generated by other DNA sequences in the sample. This rearrangement joins TRBV7-9 to TRBJ2-3, with D perhaps matching TRBD1 (6 bases). The germline V gene has CDR1 SEHNR and CDR2 FQNEAQ (reference sequence). V lost 5 bases to trimming and J lost 2 bases, with 11 bases between them. The CDR3 has 14 residues. For the CDR3, the DNA is TGTGCCAGCAGCCCCGGACAGTACACAGATACGCAGTATTTT. It is translated as CASSPGQYTDTQYF.